Shown below are 14 T cell receptor beta chains from a single sample sequenced in a study of CD8 T cells in ankylosing spondylitis. From the 5' RACE reads, TCRdb called clonotypes with MiXCR, one entry per CDR3 protein. Among some 200,000 distinct CDR3 sequences listed, 7% to 8% were seen once. No cognate antigen is known for these TCRs. Study outcomes and limitations: A TCR beta motif made of under 10 highly homologous variants seemed typical of ankylosing spondylitis blood.

The sequenced sample consisted of blood, either unsorted or a sorted T cell fraction (not recorded which). The receptors here all came from a male donor with ankylosing spondylitis.

This clonotype was seen repeatedly, ten times or more. The chain uses TRBV7-8 and TRBJ2-1; 10 nucleotides line up with TRBD2. Germline CDR1 is SGHVS and CDR2 is FQNEAQ. The CDR3 consists of 15 residues. V was pared by 2 bases and J by 8 bases, with 6 bases of the junction left unmatched. The CDR3 DNA follows: TGTGCCAGCAGCTTAAGAGCGGGAGGGCCTTATGAGCAGTTCTTC. This translates into CASSLRAGGPYEQFF.

This clonotype has a handful of counts. The chain carries TRBV4-3 and TRBJ1-1; weak D call: TRBD1 (5 bases). V was cut by 4 bases and J by 4 bases, with 16 bases left in between. CDR1 is LGHNA and CDR2 is YSLEER in the germline V gene. The CDR3 runs 15 residues. CDR3 amino acids: CASSPTSGGVTEAFF. As DNA, the CDR3 is TGCGCCAGCAGCCCAACCAGTGGGGGGGTCACTGAAGCTTTCTTT.

This clonotype was picked up many times. The J gene is TRBJ1-1, the V gene TRBV20-1; D unresolved. The germline gives CDR1 DFQATT, CDR2 SNEGSKA (reference sequence). Trimming stripped 0 bases from V and 4 bases from J, with 9 bases between. The CDR3 is made up of 13 amino acids. CDR3 DNA sequence: TGCAGTGCTAGAGAAGGCCGGGGCACTGAAGCTTTCTTT. Its translation is CSAREGRGTEAFF.

This clonotype was detected many times. This chain uses TRBV28 with TRBJ2-5, with a possible D match to TRBD1 (5 bases). There are 13 residues in the CDR3. Germline V gene data show CDR1 as MDHEN and CDR2 as SYDVKM. V lost 3 bases to trimming and J lost 5 bases, with 10 bases between them. As DNA, the CDR3 is TGTGCCAGCAGTTTTCAGGGTTCGGAGACCCAGTACTTC. This translates into CASSFQGSETQYF.

This clonotype was recorded many times. The chain is built from TRBV29-1 and TRBJ1-2; D unresolved. The CDR3 is 11 amino acids. Germline values: CDR1 SQVTM, CDR2 ANQGSEA. Trimming left V 4 bases short and J 8 bases short, with 11 bases between. The DNA for the CDR3 is TGCAGCGTTGGGGCGGCGGAGGGCTACACCTTC. This gives the protein CSVGAAEGYTF.

In its sample, this clonotype was seen many times. The chain couples TRBV28 to TRBJ2-6; maybe TRBD1 (5 bases). CDR1 MDHEN and CDR2 SYDVKM come from the germline V gene. The CDR3 has 15 amino acids. V lost 2 bases and J 1 base, leaving 6 bases between the germline ends. CDR3 DNA sequence: TGTGCCAGCAGTTTACGACAGTCTGGGGCCAACGTCCTGACTTTC. This codes for CASSLRQSGANVLTF.

The chain joins TRBV6-2 or TRBV6-3 to TRBJ2-5; D gene unclear. V was shortened by 2 bases and J by 1 base, with 11 bases between the two germline ends. Germline V CDR1 and CDR2: MNHEY, SVGEGT. The CDR3 loop spans 15 amino acids. DNA of the CDR3: TGTGCCAGCAGTTACCTCCAGCGATTCCAAGAGACCCAGTACTTC. Translated: CASSYLQRFQETQYF.

This clonotype came up many times. The chain has TRBV10-2 and TRBJ2-5; tentatively, D is TRBD2 (5 bases). The V end lost 8 bases, the J end lost 5 bases, and 6 bases lay between the germline ends. CDR1 and CDR2 from the germline V gene are WSHSY and SAAADI. The CDR3 sequence is 10 residues long. CDR3 residues: CASWEETQYF. The CDR3 DNA follows: TGCGCCAGCTGGGAGGAGACCCAGTACTTC.

This clonotype was observed many times. The V gene is TRBV3-1, the J gene TRBJ2-3; 7 nucleotides agree with TRBD2. This CDR3 is built from 12 residues. Unmatched junction bases numbered 8, after V lost 8 bases and J lost 9 bases. Germline CDR1 reads LGHDT; CDR2 reads YNNKEL (reference sequence). The CDR3 nucleotides read TGTGCCAGCGGGGAGGGTCGGGGGACGCAGTATTTT. It translates to CASGEGRGTQYF.

Many counts were recorded for this clonotype. The chain recombines TRBV9 with TRBJ1-2; a weak D match, TRBD1 (5 bases). From germline, CDR1 is SGDLS and CDR2 YYNGEE. The CDR3 is 15 residues long. Deletions cut 0 bases from V and 8 bases from J, with 17 bases between. CDR3 residues: CASSVGGDRLKGYTF. As DNA, the CDR3 is TGTGCCAGCAGCGTAGGAGGGGATAGGTTAAAGGGCTACACCTTC.

This clonotype came up a few times. The rearrangement joins TRBV10-2 to TRBJ2-7, with 11 bases identical to TRBD2. This CDR3 region has 16 residues. Germline V gives CDR1 WSHSY, CDR2 SAAADI. Unmatched junction bases numbered 4, after V lost 2 bases and J lost 1 base. CDR3 loop: CASSEATSGGSYEQYF. The CDR3 nucleotides read TGCGCCAGCAGTGAGGCAACTAGCGGGGGATCCTACGAGCAGTACTTC.

This clonotype has a count of ten or more. The V and J genes are TRBV20-1 and TRBJ2-7, with D possibly being TRBD1 or TRBD2 (5 bases each). The V end lost 5 bases, the J end lost 5 bases, and 19 bases lay between the germline ends. This CDR3 spans 14 amino acids. CDR1 and CDR2 (germline): DFQATT, SNEGSKA (reference sequence). The CDR3 nucleotides read TGCAGTGCTCCCAGGCTAAGGGACGGGGACGAGCAGTACTTC. Translating it yields CSAPRLRDGDEQYF.

This clonotype was picked up many times. The rearrangement joins TRBV29-1 to TRBJ2-7, with D hard to call. With 3 bases removed from V and 4 bases from J, the gap between germline ends came to 13 bases. The germline V gene encodes CDR1 SQVTM and CDR2 ANQGSEA. The CDR3 covers 13 residues. CDR3 in amino acids: CSVEPVSGYEQYF. The CDR3 DNA sequence: TGCAGCGTTGAGCCGGTCTCTGGGTACGAGCAGTACTTC.

This clonotype has at least ten counts. The chain uses TRBV7-2 and TRBJ2-7; 7 nucleotides agree with TRBD2. J gave up 2 bases and V 2 bases, and 6 bases lay outside the gene matches. CDR3 length equals 15 residues. From germline, CDR1 is SGHTA and CDR2 FQGNSA. For the CDR3, the DNA is TGTGCCAGCAGCTTAACTCGTCTAGCGGCCTACGAGCAGTACTTC. It specifies CASSLTRLAAYEQYF.